Following are 18 T cell receptor beta chains from one sample sequenced in a study of blood T cell repertoires in COVID-19. Assay used: immunoSEQ multiplex PCR; TCRdb lists only in-frame clones, some missing. Of approximately 100,000 clones in the sample, around 92% were seen once. The source material was peripheral blood. Receptors were obtained from a man aged 50 or older with active COVID-19.

The rearrangement links TRBV28 to TRBJ1-1, with a weak D call TRBD1 (6 bases). Germline lookup yields CDR1 MDHEN and CDR2 SYDVKM. The length of the CDR3 is 15 residues. The V and J ends lost 7 bases and 7 bases respectively, with 22 bases between them. CDR3 region: CASTQSHRGGGEAFF. DNA for the CDR3: TGTGCCAGCACCCAATCCCATAGGGGGGGCGGTGAAGCTTTCTTT. Filled out from reference TRBV28 and TRBJ1-1, the complete variable domain reads DVKVTQSSRYLVKRTGEKVFLECVQDMDHENMFWYRQDPGLGLRLIYFSYDVKMKEKGDIPEGYSVSREKKERFSLILESASTNQTSMYLCASTQSHRGGGEAFFGQGTRLTVV.

The J gene is TRBJ1-2, the V gene TRBV3-1 (or the pseudogene TRBV3-2), with 7 bases that match TRBD1. CDR1 LGHDT and CDR2 YNNKEL come from the germline V gene (reference sequence). CDR3 length equals 15 residues. V lost 1 base and J lost 1; bases outside the gene matches: 3. CDR3 region: CASSQVGQLNYGYTF. CDR3 coding DNA: TGTGCCAGCAGCCAAGTGGGACAGCTTAACTATGGCTACACCTTC.

V usage is TRBV30 and J usage is TRBJ2-3, with 7 bases aligning to TRBD1. CDR1 is GTSNPN and CDR2 is SVGIG in the germline V gene (reference sequence). Trimming removed 0 bases from V and 0 bases from J; junction bases left unmatched: 3. This CDR3 has 15 amino acids. The DNA for the CDR3 is TGTGCCTGGAGTGTACTCAGGGGGAGCACAGATACGCAGTATTTT. Its translation: CAWSVLRGSTDTQYF.

The sample holds many counts of this clone. V usage is TRBV27 and J usage is TRBJ2-7; D may be TRBD1 (6 bases). V dropped 5 bases and J dropped 7 bases, with 18 bases sitting between them. Germline CDR1 and CDR2: MNHEY and SMNVEV (reference sequence). The CDR3 covers 14 residues. The CDR3 spells CASSPRDMDEEQYF. For the CDR3, the DNA is TGTGCCAGCAGTCCCCGGGACATGGACGAAGAGCAGTACTTC.

The chain carries TRBV12-3 or TRBV12-4 and TRBJ2-5, with 8 positions matching TRBD1. The CDR3 loop spans 13 amino acids. With 6 bases clipped from V and 9 bases from J, the junction kept 9 bases outside the gene matches. In DNA form, the CDR3 reads TGTGCCAGCAGCCCCTTACAGGGGGAGTCCCAGTACTTC. This translates into CASSPLQGESQYF.

The chain has TRBV5-8 and TRBJ2-2, with TRBD2 matching over 10 bases. This CDR3 has 17 residues. Germline CDR1 reads SGHTS; CDR2 reads YDEGEE. Germline trimming cut 3 bases from V and 4 bases from J; bases unmatched to any gene: 9. The CDR3 sequence is CASSSASGSISTGELFF. In DNA, the CDR3 is TGTGCCAGCAGCTCGGCTAGCGGGAGTATTAGCACCGGGGAGCTGTTTTTT. Filled out from reference TRBV5-8 and TRBJ2-2, the complete variable domain reads EAGVTQSPTHLIKTRGQQATLRCSPISGHTSVYWYQQALGLGLQFLLWYDEGEERNRGNFPPRFSGRQFPNYSSELNVNALELEDSALYLCASSSASGSISTGELFFGEGSRLTVL.

The CDR3 nucleotides read TGTGCCAGCAGCACCGTGAGGCAAATGGTTGGTGGCTACACCTTC. It translates to CASSTVRQMVGGYTF. The genes are TRBV5-5 and TRBJ1-2; the D is unclear. CDR1 and CDR2 (germline): SGHKS, YYEKEE (reference sequence). The length of the CDR3 is 15 residues. With 4 bases removed from V and 7 bases from J, the gap between germline ends came to 20 bases.

The chain recombines TRBV12-3 or TRBV12-4 with TRBJ1-5; a possible D gene is TRBD1 (6 bases). This CDR3 has 13 amino acids. V was trimmed by 5 bases and J by 4 bases, leaving 9 bases between them. CDR3 residues: CASSVQGNQPQHF. The CDR3 bases are TGTGCCAGCAGTGTACAGGGAAATCAGCCCCAGCATTTT.

This rearrangement joins TRBV5-1 to TRBJ2-5, with a tentative D call TRBD2 (6 bases). Per germline, CDR1 SGHRS and CDR2 YFSETQ. The V and J ends lost 1 base and 5 bases respectively, with 18 bases between them. The CDR3 length is 16 residues. CDR3 protein: CASSLRPSAGGETQYF. The CDR3 DNA reads TGCGCCAGCAGCTTGCGGCCTAGCGCCGGTGGGGAGACCCAGTACTTC.

V gene TRBV5-8 combines with J gene TRBJ2-6, with 8 bases aligning to TRBD1. Germline V gene data show CDR1 as SGHTS and CDR2 as YDEGEE. V dropped 3 bases and J dropped 3; count of bases not matched to a gene: 11. This CDR3 comprises 18 residues. Written as DNA, the CDR3 is TGTGCCAGCAGCTCCCGACAGGGGTCCCCACTTGGGGCCAACGTCCTGACTTTC. Protein: CASSSRQGSPLGANVLTF.

The chain employs TRBV5-1 and TRBJ2-7; D not certain. The V end was cut by 0 bases, the J end by 3 bases, with 7 bases between. The germline V gene encodes CDR1 SGHRS and CDR2 YFSETQ. The CDR3 is 13 residues long. The CDR3 reads CASSLEAGYEQYF. The CDR3 DNA reads TGCGCCAGCAGCTTGGAGGCAGGCTACGAGCAGTACTTC.

The chain uses TRBV6-6 and TRBJ1-5; D gene unclear. Germline CDR1 and CDR2: MNHNY and SVGAGI (reference sequence). V gave up 7 bases and J gave up 4 bases, with 5 bases separating them. The CDR3 extends over 11 amino acids. The CDR3 nucleotides are TGTGCCAGCACCAATAATCAGCCCCAGCATTTT. Translating gives CASTNNQPQHF.

V usage is TRBV13 and J usage is TRBJ2-3, with D hard to call. Per germline, CDR1 PRHDT and CDR2 FYEKMQ (reference sequence). CDR3 length: 15 amino acids. V lost 0 bases, J lost 1 base, and 8 bases lay in between. CDR3 sequence: CASSLGSSGTDTQYF. In nucleotides, the CDR3 is TGTGCCAGCAGCTTAGGTTCTTCCGGCACAGATACGCAGTATTTT.

V gene TRBV2 combines with J gene TRBJ2-6; perhaps TRBD2 as D (5 bases). Germline-derived CDR1 and CDR2 are SNHLY and FYNNEI. The V and J ends lost 4 bases and 4 bases respectively, with 11 bases between them. This CDR3 region has 15 residues. CDR3 sequence (DNA): TGTGCCAGCAGTGTAGGAGGCGGAGGGGCCAACGTCCTGACTTTC. Amino acids: CASSVGGGGANVLTF.

Worth noting for this clone: Other DNA sequences in this specimen translate into the identical CDR3. This sequence joins TRBV11-2 and TRBJ1-1, with D hard to call. Germline CDR1 reads SGHAT; CDR2 reads FQNNGV. This CDR3 region has 14 residues. Trimming left V 5 bases short and J 1 base short, with 11 bases between. CDR3 amino acids: CASSLSRGNTEAFF. The CDR3 nucleotides read TGTGCCAGCAGCCTAAGTCGGGGGAACACTGAAGCTTTCTTT.

This chain connects TRBV3-1 (or the pseudogene TRBV3-2) to TRBJ2-7; 8 bases match TRBD2. V trimming: 3 bases; J trimming: 1 base; junction bases outside the gene matches: 8. Per germline, CDR1 LGHDT and CDR2 YNNKEL (reference sequence). This CDR3 comprises 16 residues. In DNA, the CDR3 is TGTGCCAGCAGCCACCGGGGGGGCCAAAAATCCTACGAGCAGTACTTC. Its protein product is CASSHRGGQKSYEQYF.

The rearrangement links TRBV10-3 to TRBJ2-7; 9 bases align to TRBD2. The CDR3 has 15 amino acids. CDR1 and CDR2 from the germline V gene are ENHRY and SYGVKD. V trimming: 0 bases; J trimming: 7 bases; junction bases outside the gene matches: 7. CDR3 sequence: CAISESVAGVPEQYF. The CDR3 region has the DNA TGTGCCATCAGTGAGTCGGTAGCGGGAGTCCCAGAGCAGTACTTC.

This clone was counted a single time. This CDR3 is CASSSDGLNQPQHF. CDR3 nucleotide sequence: TGTGCCAGCAGTTCGGACGGACTCAATCAGCCCCAGCATTTT. The chain links TRBV28 to TRBJ1-5; unclear D gene. CDR1 is MDHEN, CDR2 SYDVKM, per germline. The CDR3 covers 14 residues. The V and J ends lost 4 bases and 3 bases respectively, with 10 bases between them.